Presented here are 6 T cell receptor beta chains from one specimen sequenced in a study of shared clonotypes between healthy human individuals. TCRdb's copy holds only in-frame clones and misses some; the assay was immunoSEQ multiplex PCR. The data hold 2 million to 2.5 million clones, with approximately 93% observed a single time. The sequenced material came from naive CD4+ T cells from PBMCs. Subset specified: CD45RA+ positively selected. The source is a young man in good health. Some clones in this sample may be carry-over from other donors' samples.

On this clone itself: This sample also contains other DNA sequences that code for the same CDR3. The CDR3 region is CASSLGGRDGYTF. The CDR3 DNA reads TGTGCCAGCAGCTTGGGAGGCAGGGATGGCTACACCTTC. This chain links TRBV5-4 with TRBJ1-2; TRBD1 might be the D (5 bases). The germline gives CDR1 SGHNT, CDR2 YYREEE (reference sequence). The CDR3 is 13 residues long. V was pared by 0 bases and J by 6 bases, with 9 bases between.

On this clone: Other nucleotide sequences in the sample specify the same CDR3. This rearrangement joins TRBV19 to TRBJ1-1; D ambiguous. From germline, CDR1 is LNHDA and CDR2 SQIVND (reference sequence). This CDR3 contains 14 residues. The ends were cut back, 1 base at V and 2 bases at J, with 8 bases in the middle. DNA for the CDR3: TGTGCCAGTAGTATAGGTCAGTTCAACACTGAAGCTTTCTTT. As protein: CASSIGQFNTEAFF. The whole variable domain, filled in from reference TRBV19 and TRBJ1-1, reads DGGITQSPKYLFRKEGQNVTLSCEQNLNHDAMYWYRQDPGQGLRLIYYSQIVNDFQKGDIAEGYSVSREKKESFPLTVTSAQKNPTAFYLCASSIGQFNTEAFFGQGTRLTVV.

The chain joins TRBV6-1 to TRBJ1-2, with D uncertain. This CDR3 region has 12 residues. Germline V gives CDR1 MNHNS, CDR2 SASEGT. Between the trimmed V and J ends, which lost 9 bases and 3 bases, there was a span of 11 bases. CDR3 DNA sequence: TGTGCCAGTTCCGGGTCCCACTATGGCTACACCTTC. It is translated as CASSGSHYGYTF.

Only one count was recorded for this clone. This CDR3 is CATSREGIGYAANEKLFF. The CDR3 region has the DNA TGTGCCACCAGCAGAGAGGGCATCGGGTATGCAGCTAATGAAAAACTGTTTTTT. The chain uses TRBV15 and TRBJ1-4, with no clear D. The CDR3 extends over 18 amino acids. V lost 0 bases to trimming and J lost 3 bases, with 17 bases between them. CDR1 and CDR2 (germline): LNHNV, YYDKDF (reference sequence).

The chain couples TRBV18 to TRBJ2-3; D may be TRBD1 or TRBD2 (5 bases each). This CDR3 contains 13 residues. Per the germline V gene, CDR1 is KGHSH and CDR2 is LQKENI. V lost 3 bases to trimming and J lost 4 bases, with 8 bases between them. In DNA, the CDR3 is TGTGCCAGCTCACCGGGGGTCCCAGATACGCAGTATTTT. This gives the protein CASSPGVPDTQYF.

The chain combines TRBV4-1 with TRBJ1-4; D not certain. The CDR3 extends over 16 amino acids. Trimming stripped 0 bases from V and 0 bases from J, with 8 bases between. Per the germline V gene, CDR1 is MGHRA and CDR2 is YSYEKL. This CDR3 is CASSQDRQATNEKLFF. The CDR3 bases are TGCGCCAGCAGCCAAGATAGGCAGGCAACTAATGAAAAACTGTTTTTT.